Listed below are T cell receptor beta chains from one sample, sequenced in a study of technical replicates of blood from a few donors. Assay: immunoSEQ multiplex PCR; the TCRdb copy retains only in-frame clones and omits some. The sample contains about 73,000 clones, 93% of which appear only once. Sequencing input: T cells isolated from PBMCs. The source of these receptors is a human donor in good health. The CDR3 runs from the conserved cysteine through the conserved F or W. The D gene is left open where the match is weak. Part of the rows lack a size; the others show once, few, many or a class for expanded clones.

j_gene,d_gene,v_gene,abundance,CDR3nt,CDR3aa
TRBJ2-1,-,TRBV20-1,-,TGCAGTGCAACGCAGAGGGATGAGCAGTTCTTC,CSATQRDEQFF
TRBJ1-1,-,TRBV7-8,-,TGTGCCAGCAGCTTGACAGGTCAGACTGAAGCTTTCTTT,CASSLTGQTEAFF
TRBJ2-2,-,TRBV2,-,TGTGCCAGCCTACTAGAGGCGAACACCGGGGAGCTGTTTTTT,CASLLEANTGELFF
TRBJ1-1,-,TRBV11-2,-,TGTGCCAGCAGCTTCTACCAGGGAGGGGGGAACACTGAAGCTTTCTTT,CASSFYQGGGNTEAFF
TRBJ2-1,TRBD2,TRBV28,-,TGTGCCAGCAGTTTAAGGAGGCTAGCGGGAGGTAACTATGAGCAGTTCTTC,CASSLRRLAGGNYEQFF
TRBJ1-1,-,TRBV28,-,TGTGCCAGCAGTTCACCCAGGGATTGGGACACTGAAGCTTTCTTT,CASSSPRDWDTEAFF
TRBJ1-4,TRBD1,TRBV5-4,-,TGTGCCAGCAGTCTATTGGGTGGAGTCGGACAGGGGAATGAAAAACTGTTTTTT,CASSLLGGVGQGNEKLFF
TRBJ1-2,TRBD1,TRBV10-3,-,TGTGCCATCAGTGGGGACAGGGGTGCGGGCGGCTACACCTTC,CAISGDRGAGGYTF
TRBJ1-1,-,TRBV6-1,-,TGTGCCAGCAGTGAAGCGTGGGGGGTGGCCACTGAAGCTTTCTTT,CASSEAWGVATEAFF
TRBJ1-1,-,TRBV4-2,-,TGTGCCAGCAGCCACAGGTTGCAGAACACTGAAGCTTTCTTT,CASSHRLQNTEAFF
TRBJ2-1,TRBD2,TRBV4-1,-,TGCGCCAGCAGCCGGGGGGAGGGAGAATACAATGAGCAGTTCTTC,CASSRGEGEYNEQFF
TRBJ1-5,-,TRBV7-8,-,TGTGCCAGCAGCTTAGAAGAACACCACTATAGCAATCAGCCCCAGCATTTT,CASSLEEHHYSNQPQHF
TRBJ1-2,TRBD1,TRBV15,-,TGTGCCACCAGCAGAGAGACAGGGGGTTTTGGCTACACCTTC,CATSRETGGFGYTF
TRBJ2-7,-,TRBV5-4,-,TGTGCCAGCAGCTCAACGGCGGGCAGGACCTCCTACGAGCAGTACTTC,CASSSTAGRTSYEQYF
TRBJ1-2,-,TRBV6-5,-,TGTGCCAGCAGTACGACAGGAGCCTATGGCTACACCTTC,CASSTTGAYGYTF
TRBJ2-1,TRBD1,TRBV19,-,TGTGCCAGTAGTCTCGACAGGGGCTCTTACAATGAGCAGTTCTTC,CASSLDRGSYNEQFF
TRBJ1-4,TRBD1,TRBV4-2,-,TGTGCCAGCAGCCAAGTGGACAGGGTTGAAAAACTGTTTTTT,CASSQVDRVEKLFF
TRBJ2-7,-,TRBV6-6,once,TGTGCCAGCAGTTCAAGGAGCTACGAGCAGTACTTC,CASSSRSYEQYF
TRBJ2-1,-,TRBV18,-,TGTGCCAGCTCACCACCGGCACGACGACTACTCAAGGATGAGCAGTTCTTC,CASSPPARRLLKDEQFF
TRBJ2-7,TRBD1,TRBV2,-,TGTGCCAGCAGTGTTTCAGGACAGGGAACCGAGCAGTACTTC,CASSVSGQGTEQYF
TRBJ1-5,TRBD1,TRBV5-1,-,TGCGCCAGCAGCTTACGGACAGGTGACCAGCCCCAGCATTTT,CASSLRTGDQPQHF
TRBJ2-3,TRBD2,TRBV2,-,TGTGCCAGCAGTGAGGGTGCTAGCGGGAGTAGAAGCACAGATACGCAGTATTTT,CASSEGASGSRSTDTQYF
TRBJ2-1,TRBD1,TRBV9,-,TGTGCCAGCACGAGGACAGGGGGCATGAGGGGTGAGCAGTTCTTC,CASTRTGGMRGEQFF
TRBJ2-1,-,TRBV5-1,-,TGCGCCAGCAGCCTTTCAGGGGAACCCTACAATGAGCAGTTCTTC,CASSLSGEPYNEQFF
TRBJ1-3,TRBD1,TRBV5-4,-,TGTGCCAGCAGCGGGGGGCAGGGGGACGGAAACACCATATATTTT,CASSGGQGDGNTIYF
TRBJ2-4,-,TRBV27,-,TGTGCCAGCAGTTTTGGAGGGCTAGGCATTCAGTACTTC,CASSFGGLGIQYF
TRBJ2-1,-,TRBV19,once,TGTGCCAGTAGTATAATCTCCGGGTCCACCTACAATGAGCAGTTCTTC,CASSIISGSTYNEQFF
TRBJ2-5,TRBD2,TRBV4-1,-,TGCGCCAGCAGCCAAGGGGGACTAGCGGGAGAGACCCAGTACTTC,CASSQGGLAGETQYF
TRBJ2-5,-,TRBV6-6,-,TGTGCCAGCAGTTACTCGAAGACTTTTCAAGAGACCCAGTACTTC,CASSYSKTFQETQYF
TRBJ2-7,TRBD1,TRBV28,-,TGTGCCAGCAGTCCGCGACAGGGCCCCTACGAGCAGTACTTC,CASSPRQGPYEQYF
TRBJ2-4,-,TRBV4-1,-,TGCGCCAGCAGCCAAGACCGAGGGGGTTGGGGAGCCAAAAACATTCAGTACTTC,CASSQDRGGWGAKNIQYF
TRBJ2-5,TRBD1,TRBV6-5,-,TGTGCCAGCAGTTATTGGACAGGTCAAGAGACCCAGTACTTC,CASSYWTGQETQYF
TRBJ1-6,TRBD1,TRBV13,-,TGTGCCAGCAGCTCACAGGGGAGCTCCTATAATTCACCCCTCCACTTT,CASSSQGSSYNSPLHF
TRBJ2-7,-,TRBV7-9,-,TGTGCCAGCACGTCCCGGGGCAGGGGCTACGAGCAGTACTTC,CASTSRGRGYEQYF
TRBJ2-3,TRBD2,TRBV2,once,TGTGCCAGCAGTGCCGGGACTAGCGGATCAGATACGCAGTATTTT,CASSAGTSGSDTQYF
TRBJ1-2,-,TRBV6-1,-,TGTGCCAGTAAGGAGTACAACTATGGCTACACCTTC,CASKEYNYGYTF
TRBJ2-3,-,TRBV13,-,TGTGCCAGCAGCTTAGGACAACGCACAGATACGCAGTATTTT,CASSLGQRTDTQYF
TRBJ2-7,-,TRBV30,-,TGTGCCTGGAGTGGGCGGGCCCCGGCGAGGAGGCGATCCTACGAGCAGTACTTC,CAWSGRAPARRRSYEQYF
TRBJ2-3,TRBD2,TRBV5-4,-,TGTGCCAGCAGCTTACTAGCGGTTAATGATACGCAGTATTTT,CASSLLAVNDTQYF
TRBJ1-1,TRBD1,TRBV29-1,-,TGCAGCGTTAAGTTACAGGGGATGAACACTGAAGCTTTCTTT,CSVKLQGMNTEAFF
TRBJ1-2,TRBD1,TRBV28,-,TGTGCCACTTCGCCGGGACAGTTCTATGGCTACACCTTC,CATSPGQFYGYTF
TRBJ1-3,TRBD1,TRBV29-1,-,TGCAGCGTTGGGGTCTCGGGACAGGGTTTCTCTGGAAACACCATATATTTT,CSVGVSGQGFSGNTIYF
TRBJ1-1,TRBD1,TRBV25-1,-,TGTGCCAGCAGTGAAAGACAGGGGTTGAAAGCTGAAGCTTTCTTT,CASSERQGLKAEAFF
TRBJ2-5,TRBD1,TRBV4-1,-,TGCGCCAGCAGCCAAGAGGGCCGGGACAGCGAGACCCAGTACTTC,CASSQEGRDSETQYF
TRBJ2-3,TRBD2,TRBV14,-,TGTGCCAGCAGCGATCGACTAGCGGTTTTCACAGATACGCAGTATTTT,CASSDRLAVFTDTQYF
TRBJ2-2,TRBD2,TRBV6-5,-,TGTGCCAGCAGTTACTCCGGGACTACATACACCGGGGAGCTGTTTTTT,CASSYSGTTYTGELFF
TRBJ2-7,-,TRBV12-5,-,TGTGCTAGTGGTTTGGGGGGGCTATCCTACGAGCAGTACTTC,CASGLGGLSYEQYF
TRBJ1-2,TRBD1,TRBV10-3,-,TGTGCCATTGGACAGGGGGCCTCCCTTAACTATGGCTACACCTTC,CAIGQGASLNYGYTF
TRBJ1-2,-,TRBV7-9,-,TGTGCCAGCAGCTTATCACGACAGCATCCCGGTAACTATGGCTACACCTTC,CASSLSRQHPGNYGYTF
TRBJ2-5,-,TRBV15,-,TGTGCCACCAGCATCCTTGGGGGGGAGACCCAGTACTTC,CATSILGGETQYF
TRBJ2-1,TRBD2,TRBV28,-,TGTGCCAGCAGTTTTAACGGGAGGGTCGAGGATGAGCAGTTCTTC,CASSFNGRVEDEQFF
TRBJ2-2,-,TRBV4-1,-,TGCGCCAGCAGCCATGTCCCCGGGCCCGGTGCGGGCACCGGGGAGCTGTTTTTT,CASSHVPGPGAGTGELFF
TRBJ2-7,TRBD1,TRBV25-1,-,TGTGCCAGCAGTCAGGACAGGCTAGGGACCCCCCTTTTTTACGAGCAGTACTTC,CASSQDRLGTPLFYEQYF
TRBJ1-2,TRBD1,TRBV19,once,TGTGCCAGTAGTACACAGGGGGCGGAAGACTATGGCTACACCTTC,CASSTQGAEDYGYTF
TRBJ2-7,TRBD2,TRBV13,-,TGTGCCAGCAGCCTCAGACTAGCGGGGTACGAGCAGTACTTC,CASSLRLAGYEQYF
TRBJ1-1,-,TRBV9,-,TGTGCCAGCAGTACACAGGGCGAAACTGAAGCTTTCTTT,CASSTQGETEAFF
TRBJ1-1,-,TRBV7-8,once,TGTGCCAGCAGCTTAGCGGGCGGTCGGGCGGGAATGAACACTGAAGCTTTCTTT,CASSLAGGRAGMNTEAFF
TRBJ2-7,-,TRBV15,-,TGTGCCACCAGCAGAGCTACGGCAGGGGGGAACGAGCAGTACTTC,CATSRATAGGNEQYF
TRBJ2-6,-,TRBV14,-,TGTGCCAGCAGCCAAGGGACTGCAGGGGCCAACGTCCTGACTTTC,CASSQGTAGANVLTF
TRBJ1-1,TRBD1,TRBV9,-,TGTGCCAGTACAGGGGGCATGGGGGGCACTGAAGCTTTCTTT,CASTGGMGGTEAFF